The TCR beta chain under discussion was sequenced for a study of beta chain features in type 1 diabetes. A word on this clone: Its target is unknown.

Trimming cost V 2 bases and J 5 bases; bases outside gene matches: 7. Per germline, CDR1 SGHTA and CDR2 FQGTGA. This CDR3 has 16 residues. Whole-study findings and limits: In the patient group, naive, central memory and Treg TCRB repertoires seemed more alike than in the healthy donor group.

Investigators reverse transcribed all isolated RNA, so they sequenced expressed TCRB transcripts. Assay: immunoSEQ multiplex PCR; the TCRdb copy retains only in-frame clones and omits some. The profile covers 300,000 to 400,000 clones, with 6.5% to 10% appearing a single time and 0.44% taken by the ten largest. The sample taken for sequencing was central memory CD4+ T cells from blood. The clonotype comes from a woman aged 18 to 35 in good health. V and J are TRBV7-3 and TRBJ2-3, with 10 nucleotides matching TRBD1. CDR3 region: CASSLYRQGAGDTQYF. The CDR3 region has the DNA TGTGCCAGCAGCTTATACCGACAGGGGGCAGGAGATACGCAGTATTTT.